The entry that follows covers one TCR beta chain sequence. Its recognized antigen is unknown. At one end, the junction sequence differs from germline, possibly due to a read error. A constant-region primer and ProtoScript II reverse transcriptase were used to reverse-transcribe TCRbeta-specific cDNA from about 0.55 ug total RNA. Three nested multiplex PCR rounds, following a slightly modified ARM-PCR procedure, were used to build the TCRbeta libraries. Each of the first two PCR rounds ran for around 10 cycles using multiplex TRBV1-TRBV30 forward primers together with a Cbeta reverse primer. Sample barcodes and Illumina adapters were attached in a final 25-cycle PCR using Deep VentR polymerase. Amplicons of 200-500 bp were gel-purified with a QIAquick gel extraction kit before sequencing. The TCRbeta amplicons were sequenced with 250-bp paired-end reads on an Illumina HiSeq 2500. From the authors' description of their analysis: Quality trimming of reads was performed with Trimmomatic v0.33, and paired reads were merged with FLASH v1.2.11 so that full CDR3 sequences could be recovered. V, D and J germline segments were assigned to the rearranged TCRbeta sequences using MiGEC v1.2.1b. Clonotype statistics, along with Shannon-Wiener diversity indices, were calculated using VDJtools v1.0.0. To reduce sampling bias, subsequent analyses other than the diversity analysis used only the 250 most abundant clonotypes in each sample. TCRdb redid the processing of the public reads, applying fastp at Q25 and MiXCR, and retained in-frame beta chains. Each entry merges the rows of one CDR3 protein and shows their most common DNA and genes. These V and J calls originate from TCRdb's pipeline instead of the authors' own analysis. Across this sample there are 44,000 or so distinct CDR3 sequences, with around 64% seen only once. The ten biggest clones cover approximately 31% of the sample.

The germline V gene provides CDR1 MNHEY and CDR2 SVGAGI. From its cysteine to its phenylalanine, the CDR3 spans 13 amino acids. Only CDR3 DNA remains: 39 bases, in frame from the first base. Total RNA and DNA were co-extracted from 20-30 mg of bulk tissue with the AllPrep DNA/RNA mini kit, without cell sorting. Between November 2015 and early 2016, roughly five patients in China with histopathologically diagnosed primary liver carcinoma had their tumors surgically resected. Patients had chronic HBV infection and were treatment-naive at sampling. Each tumor was sampled at five spatially separated regions: the tumor centre plus the superior, inferior, left-lateral and right-lateral poles. More than 90% viable tumor cells were found by histology in every tumor sample. Fresh tumor and adjacent tissue pieces were bisected, with one half stored in RNAlater at -80 degrees C and the other half sent for histology.

The sample originates from a study of tumor-infiltrating lymphocytes in primary liver carcinoma (dated by TCRdb to the late 2010s). Some background on the complete study: The five patients, three men and two women aged 30 to 69 years, had hepatocellular carcinoma (four) or combined HCC and intrahepatic cholangiocarcinoma (one). The five patients had tumors of stage T1-T3 N0M0, with maximum diameters ranging from about 4.2 to 11 cm. To link TCRbeta repertoire diversity with the local molecular phenotype, the approximately 25 tumor region samples were profiled using Agilent mRNA microarrays. A total of roughly 35 specimens from 5 patients went through TCRbeta repertoire sequencing, namely 25 tumor regions, 5 adjacent noncancerous liver tissues and 5 peripheral blood samples. For each liver tumor, the study sampled five regions along with adjacent normal tissue and blood, and applied TCRbeta repertoire sequencing, expression microarrays and whole-exome sequencing. Each sample produced about 3.65 to 7.13 million productive TCRbeta reads, and read depth showed no significant difference between tissue types. Reproducibility between technical replicate repertoires was high, with correlation coefficients above 0.98 and mean shared-clone rates roughly 0.87. The paper's findings and limits, for the study overall: With just a few patients in the study, the authors point out that the findings should be validated in a larger study. Repertoire overlap was higher between tumor regions (mean roughly 35%) than tumor-adjacent (roughly 17%) or tumor-blood (14%) pairs, consistent with antigen-driven expansion. The top 250 clones accounted for a significantly greater share of the repertoire in tumors than in blood (p = 0.039). Because the samples were bulk and unsorted, CD4+ and CD8+ T cell repertoires could not be compared. Only about 7-24% of top clones were present in all five regions of a tumor, suggesting spatial heterogeneity of tumor-infiltrating T cells. Because only the TCR beta chain was sequenced and unpaired alpha chains were not captured, true repertoire diversity is likely underestimated.

The rearrangement combines TRBV6-5 with TRBJ1-2, with no confident D gene call. This sequence originates from a man aged 35 to 55 with primary liver carcinoma and hepatitis B virus infection. Sequenced sample: liver tumor tissue from sampling region 5. Explained via the paper, the cell subset or site label denotes: tumor region T5, tumor centre. The CDR3 protein: CASGKDKRYGYTF. In nucleotide form, the sequence is TGTGCCAGCGGTAAAGACAAGCGTTATGGTTACACCTTC.